This is a list of T cell receptor beta chains from one sample in a study of blood T cell repertoires in COVID-19. Repertoires were generated with immunoSEQ multiplex PCR, while TCRdb's copy carries only in-frame clones and drops some. The data contain fewer than 70,000 clones, roughly 89% of them singletons. What was sequenced was peripheral blood. The receptors here all came from a man over 45 with active COVID-19. The CDR3 runs from the conserved cysteine through the conserved F or W. Fields, in order: J gene, clone size, V gene, CDR3 protein. Expanded clones are given a class, and other clones once, few, many or no size at all.

TRBJ2-7,NA,TRBV5-1,CASSPREGSYEQYF
TRBJ2-3,NA,TRBV5-1,CASSNMGGQPTDTQYF
TRBJ2-7,NA,TRBV4-1,CASSQAPGTYEQYF
TRBJ2-7,NA,TRBV6-1,CASSDLATYEQYF
TRBJ2-3,NA,TRBV5-1,CASSLDLADTQYF
TRBJ2-7,NA,TRBV19,CASSPGVGYEQYF
TRBJ2-3,NA,TRBV7-8,CASSLQGNWDTQYF
TRBJ1-1,NA,TRBV7-9,CASSRGTGLNTEAFF
TRBJ2-2,many,TRBV5-6,CASSLASGELFF
TRBJ1-3,NA,TRBV4-1,CASSLARSRNTIYF
TRBJ1-3,NA,TRBV6-5,CASSDHPRMGNTIYF
TRBJ2-3,NA,TRBV2,CASNRQTSGGTDTQYF
TRBJ1-1,NA,TRBV6-6,CASSNRQGAMNTEAFF
TRBJ2-1,NA,TRBV4-2,CASRPEDLYNEQFF
TRBJ1-5,few,TRBV25-1,CASSPGVFQPQHF
TRBJ2-7,NA,TRBV5-1,CASSLGVSAYEQYF
TRBJ1-2,NA,TRBV4-3,CASSQDSGGQEEGYTF
TRBJ2-7,NA,TRBV5-1,CASSGGTGGYEQYF
TRBJ2-7,NA,TRBV18,CASSPTVRGGNEQYF
TRBJ2-1,NA,TRBV5-1,CASSLGQGFNNEQFF
TRBJ1-4,NA,TRBV3-1/TRBV3-2,CASSPGQGGLLFF
TRBJ1-1,NA,TRBV5-1,CASSRDNYEAFF
TRBJ1-4,NA,TRBV4-1,CASSSTGQGLRGNEKLFF
TRBJ1-2,NA,TRBV7-2,CASSLVHRDYGYTF
TRBJ1-2,once,TRBV7-2,CASSPGRAGGYTF
TRBJ1-4,NA,TRBV10-2,CATRQATNEKLFF
TRBJ1-5,NA,TRBV9,CASSVSPNSNQPQHF
TRBJ2-2,NA,TRBV5-4,CASAQSGLNTGELFF
TRBJ2-2,NA,TRBV2,CASSTQGFISGELFF
TRBJ2-1,NA,TRBV11-1,CASSFRDRKYNEQFF
TRBJ1-2,few,TRBV7-9,CASSFPGPRQGVLGGYTF
TRBJ2-7,few,TRBV20-1,CSASPDAYEQYF
TRBJ1-3,NA,TRBV7-2,CASSLQPTGLNTIYF
TRBJ2-1,NA,TRBV15,CATSPGGSSYNEQFF
TRBJ2-7,NA,TRBV11-2,CASSSGQGPYEQYF
TRBJ2-5,once,TRBV11-1,CASSLAGAMGETQYF
TRBJ1-1,NA,TRBV2,CASRDRFMNTEAFF
TRBJ2-7,NA,TRBV4-1,CASSQVVGQDTYEQYF
TRBJ2-7,NA,TRBV12-3/TRBV12-4,CASSPDRANEQYF